The clone carrying this T cell receptor beta chain was counted many times. Its antigen is currently unknown. The sample comes from a study of T-cell reconstitution after alpha-beta-depleted transplantation in children. Unique molecular identifiers were used to barcode this TCRbeta library. MiXCR, run by TCRdb on the PCR reads, gives a single entry per CDR3 protein. The table includes roughly 100,000 distinct CDR3 sequences, 6% detected once. This CDR3 contains 14 residues. Trimming pared 2 bases from V and 0 bases from J, leaving 7 bases between. The study's findings and limits: Once a year had passed after transplant, T-cell counts and diversity came mostly from newly produced T cells. Several hundred expanded graft clones reportedly supplied alpha-beta T cells about two months after transplant. Some patients showed high day-60 TCRbeta diversity, which derived from surviving recipient T cells and thymic progenitors.

V is TRBV12-3 or TRBV12-4 and J is TRBJ1-2; D gene uncertain. The sequencing used PBMCs, mostly from graft donor cells, collected 60 days after TCRalphabeta/CD19-depleted stem cell transplant. This receptor was taken from a female patient aged 2 to 10 who had a stem cell transplant for Fanconi anemia, so the T cells may come from the graft donor. Written as DNA, the CDR3 is TGTGCCAGCAGTTTAATTGACACTAACTATGGCTACACCTTC. It specifies CASSLIDTNYGYTF.